This T cell receptor (beta chain) was observed in a study of T cell repertoires in cytomegalovirus infection. Study context: Recently identified HLA-C-restricted CMV epitopes were used, and well-studied HLA-B-restricted CMV epitopes were used as well. A matching HLA type, together with CMV infection, was signaled by public TCR beta signatures. Study-level findings and limits: HLA-C-restricted, CMV-specific TCR beta clonotypes were dominant ex vivo.

MiXCR, applied by TCRdb to the reads, yields one record per CDR3 protein. The data contain 100,000 to 150,000 distinct CDR3 sequences, 25% to 35% of them singletons. The V end was cut by 5 bases, the J end by 1 base, with 14 bases between. CDR1 and CDR2 from the germline V gene are MNHEY and SVGEGT. The CDR3 is 16 amino acids. As regards this clonotype: What it recognizes is unknown.

The TCR originated in a human donor in good health (CMV status not recorded). Some clones in this sample may be carry-over from other donors' samples. This chain uses TRBV6-2 or TRBV6-3 with TRBJ2-2, with a possible D match to TRBD1 (5 bases). The source material was CD8+ T cells from cultured PBMCs, sampled from culture after CMV antigen stimulation. The CDR3 region is CASSPLTDMNTGELFF. The CDR3 region has the DNA TGTGCCAGCAGTCCCCTGACAGATATGAACACCGGGGAGCTGTTTTTT.